The 26 T cell receptor beta chains given below trace back to one sample, sequenced in a study of cytomegalovirus exposure and HLA in healthy donors. PCR involved 60 Vbeta and 13 Jbeta primers. Profiled with immunoSEQ multiplex PCR; TCRdb holds only in-frame clones, not every one. Of 100,000 to 150,000 clones in the sample, 65% to 85% are singletons; the top ten hold around 2%. Sample: PBMCs. The receptor source for this set is a woman aged 40-49 years in good health and CMV-seronegative.

The chain carries TRBV7-2 and TRBJ2-1; D might be TRBD2 (5 bases). CDR3 length: 15 amino acids. V was pared by 3 bases and J by 3 bases, with 12 bases between. CDR1 and CDR2 (germline): SGHTA, FQGNSA. The CDR3 protein is CASSFGADSYNEQFF. The CDR3 DNA is TGTGCCAGCAGCTTCGGAGCGGATAGCTACAATGAGCAGTTCTTC. Based on the CDR3 plus reference TRBV7-2 and TRBJ2-1, the full variable domain is GAGVSQSPSNKVTEKGKDVELRCDPISGHTALYWYRQSLGQGLEFLIYFQGNSAPDKSGLPSDRFSAERTGGSVSTLTIQRTQQEDSAVYLCASSFGADSYNEQFFGPGTRLTVL.

The chain recombines TRBV4-2 with TRBJ1-2; perhaps TRBD1 as D (5 bases). The CDR3 consists of 16 residues. The germline CDR1 and CDR2 sequences are LGHNA and YNFKEQ. V lost 4 bases and J 4 bases, leaving 19 bases between the germline ends. The chain's CDR3 is CASSRDLDGGPYGYTF. CDR3 bases: TGTGCCAGCAGCCGAGACTTGGACGGGGGACCCTATGGCTACACCTTC.

The count of this clone is one. The V gene is TRBV9, the J gene TRBJ1-3; D not resolved. V shed 0 bases and J shed 8 bases, with 9 bases lying between them. Looked up from germline, CDR1 is SGDLS and CDR2 is YYNGEE. The CDR3 is 13 residues long. The CDR3 protein is CASSVGTGDTIYF. CDR3 bases: TGTGCCAGCAGCGTAGGGACCGGGGACACCATATATTTT.

The chain recombines TRBV10-3 with TRBJ2-5, with 9 bases identical to TRBD1. The assigned J gene may be wrong: the sequence end matches TRBJ2-7 better. Germline lookup yields CDR1 ENHRY and CDR2 SYGVKD. The CDR3 loop spans 15 amino acids. The CDR3 nucleotides are TGTGCCCTCCACAGGGGGCCACTAATTGCCTACGAGCAGTACTTC. Translating gives CALHRGPLIAYEQYF.

This clone has just a few counts. V gene TRBV30 combines with J gene TRBJ1-5, with 12 nucleotides matching TRBD1. This CDR3 spans 16 amino acids. The junction had 7 bases not matched to a gene; V was cut back by 5 bases and J by 2 bases. The V gene's germline CDR1 is GTSNPN and CDR2 SVGIG (reference sequence). The CDR3 nucleotides are TGTGCCTGGGGGACAGGGGGCCTGTTGGGCAATCAGCCCCAGCATTTT. This gives the protein CAWGTGGLLGNQPQHF.

V and J are TRBV11-2 and TRBJ2-1; TRBD2 matches 12 bases. V trimming: 5 bases; J trimming: 9 bases; junction bases outside the gene matches: 5. This CDR3 is 14 amino acids long. Germline values: CDR1 SGHAT, CDR2 FQNNGV. CDR3 in amino acids: CASSLAGGPGEQFF. For the CDR3, the DNA is TGTGCCAGCAGCCTAGCGGGGGGGCCGGGTGAGCAGTTCTTC.

The V call is TRBV15, the J call TRBJ2-7; tentatively, D is TRBD1 (6 bases). The CDR3 extends over 17 amino acids. Trimming took off 0 bases at V and 1 base at J, with 16 bases between the two ends. Germline CDR1 LNHNV, CDR2 YYDKDF (reference sequence). The chain's CDR3 is CATSREITPRGSYEQYF. The DNA of the CDR3 is TGTGCCACCAGCAGAGAGATCACCCCGAGGGGGTCCTACGAGCAGTACTTC.

This rearrangement joins TRBV5-6 to TRBJ2-1, with TRBD2 matching over 15 bases. V trimming: 5 bases; J trimming: 10 bases; junction bases outside the gene matches: 13. Germline V CDR1 and CDR2: SGHDT, YYEEEE. The CDR3 runs 17 residues. The CDR3 region is CASSSPRTSGGAGEQFF. The CDR3 DNA sequence: TGTGCCAGCAGTTCTCCCCGGACTAGCGGGGGGGCCGGGGAGCAGTTCTTC.

CDR3 DNA sequence: TGTGCCAGCAGCTTAGCTGGACAGGCTGGCGATGAGCAGTTCTTC. This gives the protein CASSLAGQAGDEQFF. The rearrangement uses TRBV7-9 and TRBJ2-1; TRBD1 matches at 7 bases. The CDR3 runs 15 residues. V shed 0 bases, J shed 8 bases, and the junction held 7 bases outside the gene matches. The V gene's germline CDR1 is SEHNR and CDR2 FQNEAQ (reference sequence).

The V and J genes are TRBV5-6 and TRBJ2-4; D remains ambiguous. CDR3 size: 13 residues. Trimming removed 1 base from V and 7 bases from J, with 9 bases in between. From germline, CDR1 is SGHDT and CDR2 YYEEEE. The CDR3 loop is CASSLYSANIQYF. The CDR3 nucleotides are TGTGCCAGCAGCTTGTATTCAGCGAACATTCAGTACTTC.

The chain uses TRBV18 and TRBJ2-1; 7 nucleotides match TRBD2. After removal of 6 bases from V and 10 bases from J, the junction contained 3 bases not matched to a gene. This CDR3 has 11 amino acids. Germline CDR1 is KGHSH and CDR2 is LQKENI. CDR3: CASSRGEEQFF. CDR3 nucleotide sequence: TGTGCCAGCTCCCGGGGGGAAGAGCAGTTCTTC.

The V and J genes are TRBV19 and TRBJ2-2, with D possibly TRBD1 on 6 matching bases. V was shortened by 1 base and J by 5 bases, with 11 bases between the two germline ends. This CDR3 comprises 15 residues. Germline assignment: CDR1 LNHDA and CDR2 SQIVND (reference sequence). The CDR3 region is CASSIVQGGTGELFF. The CDR3 nucleotides read TGTGCCAGTAGTATAGTACAGGGTGGAACCGGGGAGCTGTTTTTT.

The J gene is TRBJ2-5, the V gene TRBV28; TRBD1 matches at 8 bases. The CDR3 contains 16 residues. Trimming cost V 2 bases and J 5 bases; bases outside gene matches: 10. The V gene's germline CDR1 is MDHEN and CDR2 SYDVKM. The CDR3 region has the DNA TGTGCCAGCAGTTTAGTTACAGGGGGTGTAGTTGAGACCCAGTACTTC. Encoded protein: CASSLVTGGVVETQYF.

This clone appeared once. V and J are TRBV4-1 and TRBJ2-1, with a possible D match to TRBD2 (5 bases). The length of the CDR3 is 12 residues. V lost 5 bases and J 9 bases, leaving 11 bases between the germline ends. Germline V lookup: CDR1 MGHRA, CDR2 YSYEKL. The CDR3 DNA reads TGCGCCAGCAGCGGCACGGGAACTGAGCAGTTCTTC. It codes for CASSGTGTEQFF.

This clone was observed a few times. J is TRBJ1-1 and V is TRBV6-1; maybe TRBD1 (6 bases). CDR3 length: 15 residues. Trimming pared 8 bases from V and 0 bases from J, leaving 16 bases between. CDR1 MNHNS and CDR2 SASEGT come from the germline V gene. CDR3 DNA: TGTGCCAGCTTTGTCCCGGGACATTTGAACACTGAAGCTTTCTTT. Translation gives CASFVPGHLNTEAFF.

This chain links TRBV28 with TRBJ2-2, with D perhaps TRBD2 (6 bases). The CDR3 sequence is 15 residues long. Germline V gene data show CDR1 as MDHEN and CDR2 as SYDVKM. V lost 6 bases and J 4 bases, leaving 15 bases between the germline ends. The CDR3 sequence: CASSTRRGVTGELFF. The DNA of the CDR3 is TGTGCCAGCAGCACCCGGAGGGGAGTCACCGGGGAGCTGTTTTTT. Using reference TRBV28 and TRBJ2-2 for the parts outside the CDR3, the full variable domain is DVKVTQSSRYLVKRTGEKVFLECVQDMDHENMFWYRQDPGLGLRLIYFSYDVKMKEKGDIPEGYSVSREKKERFSLILESASTNQTSMYLCASSTRRGVTGELFFGEGSRLTVL.

This clone was detected only a few times. V gene TRBV9 combines with J gene TRBJ2-3; TRBD2 is a possible D gene (6 bases). The CDR3 is 16 amino acids. Germline V lookup: CDR1 SGDLS, CDR2 YYNGEE. V shed 0 bases and J shed 0 bases, with 11 bases lying between them. CDR3 protein: CASSVEWGESTDTQYF. CDR3 sequence (DNA): TGTGCCAGCAGCGTAGAGTGGGGGGAGAGCACAGATACGCAGTATTTT.

The chain combines TRBV6-5 with TRBJ2-5; 7 nucleotides line up with TRBD1. The CDR3 is 15 amino acids. Germline lookup yields CDR1 MNHEY and CDR2 SVGAGI. Trimming removed 6 bases from V and 5 bases from J; junction bases left unmatched: 12. The CDR3 here is CASRAEGQSGETQYF. CDR3 sequence (DNA): TGTGCCAGCAGGGCCGAGGGACAGTCCGGCGAGACCCAGTACTTC.

The rearrangement joins TRBV15 to TRBJ2-2; TRBD1 matches at 11 bases. CDR3 length equals 15 residues. V was clipped by 5 bases and J by 6 bases; unmatched bases: 5. Per the germline V gene, CDR1 is LNHNV and CDR2 is YYDKDF (reference sequence). Written as DNA, the CDR3 is TGTGCCACCAGCCCTCGGACAGGGGGCTCCGGGGAGCTGTTTTTT. This translates into CATSPRTGGSGELFF.

V is TRBV5-4 and J is TRBJ2-1, with 7 bases lining up with TRBD2. Losses at the gene ends were 0 bases for V and 0 bases for J; bases not matched to a gene: 12. Germline CDR1 is SGHNT and CDR2 is YYREEE (reference sequence). The length of the CDR3 is 19 residues. The CDR3 spells CASSLVSRGGSSSYNEQFF. The CDR3 bases are TGTGCCAGCAGCTTGGTATCGCGCGGCGGGAGTAGCTCCTACAATGAGCAGTTCTTC.

The chain carries TRBV13 and TRBJ2-1, with D possibly matching TRBD2 (6 bases). The germline gives CDR1 PRHDT, CDR2 FYEKMQ (reference sequence). Trimming took 1 base from V and 6 from J, leaving 19 bases between them. The CDR3 is 17 amino acids. CDR3 coding DNA: TGTGCCAGCAGCTTAGTCGGCGGGGCAAGTGCCCCCAATGAGCAGTTCTTC. The encoded protein is CASSLVGGASAPNEQFF.

The chain employs TRBV7-8 and TRBJ1-6; 7 positions agree with TRBD1. Germline assignment: CDR1 SGHVS and CDR2 FQNEAQ. With 3 bases clipped from V and 8 bases from J, the junction kept 7 bases outside the gene matches. CDR3 length: 15 residues. The DNA for the CDR3 is TGTGCCAGCAGCTTCGGTACCCAGGGGGATTCACCCCTCCACTTT. Translated, it gives CASSFGTQGDSPLHF.

V usage is TRBV9 and J usage is TRBJ1-1; 8 nucleotides align to TRBD1. Looked up from germline, CDR1 is SGDLS and CDR2 is YYNGEE. This CDR3 is 17 amino acids long. J gave up 5 bases and V 0 bases, and 12 bases lay outside the gene matches. The CDR3 DNA is TGTGCCAGCAGCGTAGACGGTTACCAGGGGGCAGGGACTGAAGCTTTCTTT. Translated: CASSVDGYQGAGTEAFF. The full variable domain, its missing parts supplied by reference TRBV9 and TRBJ1-1, is DSGVTQTPKHLITATGQRVTLRCSPRSGDLSVYWYQQSLDQGLQFLIQYYNGEERAKGNILERFSAQQFPDLHSELNLSSLELGDSALYFCASSVDGYQGAGTEAFFGQGTRLTVV.

The chain employs TRBV5-1 and TRBJ2-2; 7 nucleotides align to TRBD2. CDR3 size: 15 residues. V lost 0 bases to trimming and J lost 4 bases; unmatched junction nucleotides: 3. CDR1 is SGHRS and CDR2 is YFSETQ in the germline V gene. The CDR3 sequence: CASSLEPGGTGELFF. As DNA, the CDR3 is TGCGCCAGCAGCTTGGAACCGGGGGGCACCGGGGAGCTGTTTTTT.

The chain combines TRBV7-6 with TRBJ1-3; 8 positions agree with TRBD1. Losses at the gene ends were 5 bases for V and 4 bases for J; bases not matched to a gene: 10. This CDR3 region has 16 residues. The V gene's germline CDR1 is SGHVS and CDR2 FNYEAQ. DNA for the CDR3: TGTGCCAGCAGCCCAATAGACAGGGGTAACGGAAACACCATATATTTT. This encodes CASSPIDRGNGNTIYF.

This rearrangement joins TRBV25-1 to TRBJ1-1; 8 bases agree with TRBD1. With 4 bases clipped from V and 4 bases from J, the junction kept 5 bases outside the gene matches. The CDR3 has 14 residues. Germline loops: CDR1 MGHDK, CDR2 SYGVNS. CDR3 in DNA: TGTGCCAGCAGTGTGACAGGGGTCGCCACTGAAGCTTTCTTT. Translation gives CASSVTGVATEAFF.